Reported below is one TCR beta chain. Its antigen specificity is not known. Base qualities are not provided; no much larger clone lies one nucleotide away. Untouched CD4+ T cells were isolated from Ficoll-separated PBMC through negative selection with magnetic beads, and an average purity of 97.7% was reached. Magnetic beads were used to isolate untouched CD4+ T cells from Ficoll-separated PBMC, giving around 98% purity with negligible CD8+ contamination. Peripheral blood mononuclear cells came from the buffy coats of a few healthy blood donors. Each of the three donors was CMV seronegative. The DNeasy Blood & Tissue Kit was used for extraction of genomic DNA. For each subject, genomic DNA from sorted CD137+CD4+ cells and from pre-culture CD4+ baseline samples underwent TCRB sequencing. This sample stems from a study of T cell repertoires and HLA-DP antigens (dated by TCRdb to the late 2010s). With respect to the entire study: The study used an in vitro model of CD4+ T cell alloreactivity in which transduced HeLa cells presented allogeneic HLA-DP. Of the three donors, two were male and one was female, with ages ranging from the 18-to-29 band to the 60-to-69 band. Average DNA input was around 220 ng for sorted CD137+CD4+ samples, compared with about 1,100 ng for pre-culture CD4+ samples. Compared with self, one alloantigen differed at one amino acid in the peptide-binding groove and the other differed at under 11, modelling structurally similar versus dissimilar alloantigens. What the study reported, not specific to this receptor: Separate analysis of naive and memory CD4+ repertoires was not performed. An average cumulative frequency of about 36% against one allele and approximately 48% against the other was found for clones undetected before culture. The study was limited by having only three donors, by relying on a non-physiological HeLa antigen-presenting system, and by using total CD4+ responder cells. Sorted CD137+ cells showed similar clonality against both alloantigens (approximately 0.36), much higher than the clonality of pre-culture samples (approximately 0.04).

TCRB CDR3 regions were amplified with the immunoSEQ multiplex PCR using forward primers for 54 TRBV segments and reverse primers for 13 TRBJ segments. Deep resolution, with a target of 190,000 or so T cell genomes, was applied to the sequencing of pre-culture CD4+ samples. Sequencing of the amplicons was done on an Illumina HiSeq System, giving 87 bp reads that spanned the CDR3. For the original study's pipeline: Reads were corrected for PCR and sequencing errors, and CDR3 regions were defined by alignment to IMGT reference sequences. Synthetic template pools were used to estimate counts of templates and unique rearrangements. Clonality was computed as 1 minus Pielou's evenness. Richness was estimated with the Daley-Smith estimator. Repertoire overlap was measured with Morisita's index. A clone counted as low-abundance if it appeared in cultured samples but went undetected in the pre-culture repertoire of the same donor. TCRdb holds this immuneACCESS table with in-frame rearrangements only. Some clones are missing; in checked studies, unresolved V genes explain under half, and the rest has no known cause. V, J and clone size are those of that table, while D and trimming were read from the DNA. This sample is represented by roughly 110,000 clones; almost 95% of them were singletons. Of the sample, about 0.3% falls within the top ten clones.

At the junction V is shortened by 3 bases and J by 2 bases; bases outside the gene matches: 4. Counted from cysteine to phenylalanine, this CDR3 has 14 amino acids. Only the CDR3 region is kept as DNA, spanning 42 bases read in frame from base 1. Based on the germline V gene (reference sequence), the CDR1 and CDR2 sequences are LNHDA and SQIVND. The sample consisted of CD4+ T cells from PBMCs. Recombination joined TRBV19 with TRBJ2-7; a stretch of 7 junction bases matches TRBD1. The clonotype comes from a woman in her late teens or twenties in good health and CMV-seronegative. The CDR3 protein is CASSMGQGAYEQYF. The base sequence is TGTGCCAGTAGTATGGGCCAGGGGGCCTACGAGCAGTACTTC.